The rows below give T cell receptor beta chains drawn from one sample of a study of cytomegalovirus exposure and HLA in healthy donors. Some clones are missing from TCRdb's copy, which holds only in-frame ones; the method was immunoSEQ multiplex PCR. The table lists some 140,000 clones, roughly 77% of them singletons. Sequences were obtained from PBMCs. The receptor set was obtained from a man aged 25-45 years in good health. The CDR3 runs from the conserved cysteine through the conserved F or W. The order of the fields is D gene, J gene, clone size, V gene, CDR3 DNA, CDR3 protein. D genes are given only for firm matches. Only part of the rows carry a size: once, few, many, or a class if the clone is expanded.

D: NA
J: TRBJ1-1
size: NA
V: TRBV11-3
DNA: TGTGCCAGGGGCATGAACACTGAAGCTTTCTTT
CDR3: CARGMNTEAFF

D: NA
J: TRBJ1-1
size: NA
V: TRBV7-6
DNA: TGTGCCAGCAGCTTGCAGAGACCAGGGAACACTGAAGCTTTCTTT
CDR3: CASSLQRPGNTEAFF

D: TRBD2
J: TRBJ2-2
size: few
V: TRBV7-9
DNA: TGTGCCAGCAGCTTAGGCGGGAGGTGGCCCGGGGAGCTGTTTTTT
CDR3: CASSLGGRWPGELFF

D: NA
J: TRBJ1-5
size: NA
V: TRBV28
DNA: TGTGCCAGCAGTTTATTGGCCAGGGTTAGCAATCAGCCCCAGCATTTT
CDR3: CASSLLARVSNQPQHF

D: NA
J: TRBJ1-3
size: NA
V: TRBV5-6
DNA: TGTGCCAGCAGCTTGCCACTGACCCATAGGGGTCCCACTCATTTT
CDR3: CASSLPLTHRGPTHF

D: NA
J: TRBJ2-1
size: once
V: TRBV7-2
DNA: TGTGCCAGCAGCTACGGGGTTTTCGGCAATGAGCAGTTCTTC
CDR3: CASSYGVFGNEQFF

D: NA
J: TRBJ1-1
size: NA
V: TRBV13
DNA: TGTGCCAGCAGCTTGTCTACCGAAGCTTTCTTT
CDR3: CASSLSTEAFF

D: NA
J: TRBJ1-2
size: NA
V: TRBV21-1
DNA: TGTGCCAGCAGCAAAGTGGGACAGGGGCGATTTGGTTACTATGGCTACACCTTC
CDR3: CASSKVGQGRFGYYGYTF

D: NA
J: TRBJ2-7
size: NA
V: TRBV5-1
DNA: TGCGCCAGCAGCTTGAAGCCCCCCAGGGGCGAGCAGTACTTC
CDR3: CASSLKPPRGEQYF

D: NA
J: TRBJ2-7
size: NA
V: TRBV5-6
DNA: TGTGCCAGCAGCTTGGCTGTCGGGAGACGTCCCAACGAGCAGTACTTC
CDR3: CASSLAVGRRPNEQYF

D: NA
J: TRBJ1-2
size: NA
V: TRBV5-6
DNA: TGTGTCAGCAGCTTGGTTGCAGGTACGGCTCGAGGCTACACCTTC
CDR3: CVSSLVAGTARGYTF

D: TRBD2
J: TRBJ2-7
size: NA
V: TRBV29-1
DNA: TGCAGCGTAGGAGGACTAGCGGGGAACTACGAGCAGTACTTC
CDR3: CSVGGLAGNYEQYF

D: TRBD1
J: TRBJ2-7
size: NA
V: TRBV5-1
DNA: TGCGCCAGCGTTCTTGGGGGGACAGGGGCAGACGAGCAGTACTTC
CDR3: CASVLGGTGADEQYF

D: TRBD2
J: TRBJ2-5
size: NA
V: TRBV10-3
DNA: TGTGCCATCAGTAATAGCGGGACGTACCAAGAGACCCAGTACTTC
CDR3: CAISNSGTYQETQYF

D: NA
J: TRBJ2-6
size: NA
V: TRBV4-1
DNA: TGCGCCAGCAGCCAACTACAGGGCTACTCTGGGGCCAACGTCCTGACTTTC
CDR3: CASSQLQGYSGANVLTF

D: NA
J: TRBJ1-2
size: NA
V: TRBV6-5
DNA: TGTGCCACTAGGGTGGGGCAGGGCTATGGCTACACCTTC
CDR3: CATRVGQGYGYTF

D: TRBD1
J: TRBJ1-3
size: few
V: TRBV30
DNA: TGTGCCTGGGACTCAGGGGGCTCTGGAAACACCATATATTTT
CDR3: CAWDSGGSGNTIYF

D: NA
J: TRBJ2-7
size: NA
V: TRBV27
DNA: TGTGCCAGCGTCAGGGGCAACGAGCAGTACTTC
CDR3: CASVRGNEQYF

D: TRBD1
J: TRBJ2-1
size: NA
V: TRBV7-3
DNA: TGTGCCAGCAGCTTAGGGGGACAGGATCCCAGCCCGTTCTTC
CDR3: CASSLGGQDPSPFF

D: NA
J: TRBJ2-2
size: NA
V: TRBV2
DNA: TGTGCCAGCAGCTTAGCGGCCACCGGGGAGCTGTTTTTT
CDR3: CASSLAATGELFF

D: NA
J: TRBJ2-5
size: few
V: TRBV11-3
DNA: TGTGCCAGCAGCTTAGCGGTGACCCAGTACTTC
CDR3: CASSLAVTQYF

D: TRBD2
J: TRBJ2-1
size: NA
V: TRBV7-8
DNA: TGTGCCAGCAGCTCTACCTGGACTAGCCGCGGGGGAGAGCAGTTCTTC
CDR3: CASSSTWTSRGGEQFF

D: NA
J: TRBJ2-7
size: NA
V: TRBV5-1
DNA: TGCGCCAGCAGCTTGGGAGTCGTAGGGGATAACTACGAGCAGTACTTC
CDR3: CASSLGVVGDNYEQYF

D: NA
J: TRBJ2-1
size: NA
V: TRBV28
DNA: TGTGCCAGCCAAATCCCACCGGCCTACAATGAGCAGTTCTTC
CDR3: CASQIPPAYNEQFF

D: TRBD2
J: TRBJ2-5
size: NA
V: TRBV7-3
DNA: TGTGCCAGCAGCTTATCTGGCGGGAGGGCCGGTGAGACCCAGTACTTC
CDR3: CASSLSGGRAGETQYF

D: NA
J: TRBJ2-7
size: once
V: TRBV27
DNA: TGTGCCAGCAGTCTAAGTCAGGGGCCCCTCTCCTACGAGCAGTACTTC
CDR3: CASSLSQGPLSYEQYF

D: TRBD1
J: TRBJ2-7
size: NA
V: TRBV2
DNA: TGTGCCAGTTCGCCGACAGGGCTTCCCTACGAGCAGTACTTC
CDR3: CASSPTGLPYEQYF

D: TRBD2
J: TRBJ2-7
size: NA
V: TRBV5-5
DNA: TGTGCCAGCAGCTTTGGCCTAGCGGGCGGGGAGCAGTACTTC
CDR3: CASSFGLAGGEQYF

D: TRBD2
J: TRBJ2-4
size: NA
V: TRBV10-3
DNA: TGTGCCATCAGTGGTAGCGGGGCGAAAAACATTCAGTACTTC
CDR3: CAISGSGAKNIQYF

D: NA
J: TRBJ1-3
size: NA
V: TRBV6-5
DNA: TGTGCCAGCAGTTACTCGAAACAGGCTGGAAACACCATATATTTT
CDR3: CASSYSKQAGNTIYF

D: NA
J: TRBJ1-1
size: NA
V: TRBV28
DNA: TGTGCCAGCAGTTCTAGCGGGGTGGAAGCTTTCTTT
CDR3: CASSSSGVEAFF

D: NA
J: TRBJ1-6
size: NA
V: TRBV9
DNA: TGTGCCAGCAGCTCAGGGTTTTCAGGATCACCCCTCCACTTT
CDR3: CASSSGFSGSPLHF